This passage covers 26 T cell receptor beta chains from one sample sequenced in a study of OX40 agonist ivuxolimab in advanced cancers. Only in-frame clones appear in the TCRdb table, and some are missing; sequencing was by immunoSEQ multiplex PCR. The sample lists approximately 68,000 clones, approximately 89% occurring once. This specimen was CD4+ or CD8+ T cells sorted from blood, taken in a trial of the OX40 agonist ivuxolimab. These TCRs come from an adult with an advanced solid tumor such as melanoma, head and neck, liver or kidney cancer.

The V and J genes are TRBV7-9 and TRBJ2-7; the D is unclear. Per germline, CDR1 SEHNR and CDR2 FQNEAQ (reference sequence). The length of the CDR3 is 15 residues. The ends were cut back, 1 base at V and 6 bases at J, with 16 bases in the middle. CDR3 DNA: TGTGCCAGCAGCTTAGACGGCAGAAGTCGTCCCGAGCAGTACTTC. This sequence encodes CASSLDGRSRPEQYF. Drawing the rest from reference TRBV7-9 and TRBJ2-7, the complete variable domain is DTGVSQNPRHKITKRGQNVTFRCDPISEHNRLYWYRQTLGQGPEFLTYFQNEAQLEKSRLLSDRFSAERPKGSFSTLEIQRTEQGDSAMYLCASSLDGRSRPEQYFGPGTRLTVT.

This clone appeared once. The chain couples TRBV19 to TRBJ2-5; 7 bases are a match to TRBD2. The trim removed 7 bases at V and 0 bases at J, leaving 8 bases unmatched. Germline V gives CDR1 LNHDA, CDR2 SQIVND (reference sequence). This CDR3 contains 15 residues. In DNA, the CDR3 is TGTGCCAGTACCGCTAGCGGAGCAGACCAAGAGACCCAGTACTTC. Encoded protein: CASTASGADQETQYF. The full variable domain, rest sourced from reference TRBV19 and TRBJ2-5, is DGGITQSPKYLFRKEGQNVTLSCEQNLNHDAMYWYRQDPGQGLRLIYYSQIVNDFQKGDIAEGYSVSREKKESFPLTVTSAQKNPTAFYLCASTASGADQETQYFGPGTRLLVL.

This rearrangement joins TRBV30 to TRBJ2-7; D possibly corresponds to TRBD2 (5 bases). Trimming took 0 bases from V and 2 from J, leaving 8 bases between them. The CDR3 totals 13 residues. Germline V CDR1 and CDR2: GTSNPN, SVGIG (reference sequence). CDR3 amino acids: CAWSVRDTYEQYF. The CDR3 bases are TGTGCCTGGAGTGTACGGGATACCTACGAGCAGTACTTC.

CDR3 sequence: CASSGGVKPQHF. For the CDR3, the DNA is TGTGCCAGCAGTGGCGGAGTCAAGCCCCAGCATTTT. This chain joins TRBV28 and TRBJ1-5; D unresolved. Trimming cost V 5 bases and J 8 bases, with 10 bases left between them. The length of the CDR3 is 12 residues. Per germline, CDR1 MDHEN and CDR2 SYDVKM.

This chain joins TRBV9 and TRBJ2-1; D gene unclear. CDR3 length: 12 residues. From germline, CDR1 is SGDLS and CDR2 YYNGEE. Trimming pared 3 bases from V and 12 bases from J, leaving 13 bases between. DNA of the CDR3: TGTGCCAGCAGCGCGACCGAGTCGTGGCAGTTCTTC. As protein: CASSATESWQFF.

This clone was detected a few times. The chain combines TRBV23-1 with TRBJ1-4, with 8 bases matching TRBD1. TRBV23-1 is an open reading frame, and its role is uncertain. The CDR3 runs 17 residues. After removal of 7 bases from V and 0 bases from J, the junction contained 10 bases not matched to a gene. The CDR3 DNA reads TGCGCCAGCACGCGGACAGGGCAAGAAGCAACTAATGAAAAACTGTTTTTT. It is translated as CASTRTGQEATNEKLFF.

The chain has TRBV11-2 and TRBJ2-4; D is perhaps TRBD1 (5 bases). V lost 0 bases to trimming and J lost 8 bases, with 14 bases between them. Germline V CDR1 and CDR2: SGHAT, FQNNGV. The CDR3 length is 15 residues. CDR3 nucleotides: TGTGCCAGCAGCTTAGATGGTCTATCCAGGGACATTCAGTACTTC. It yields the protein CASSLDGLSRDIQYF.

The sample holds one count of this clone. CDR3 residues: CASSLADGTDTQYF. The CDR3 nucleotides read TGTGCCAGCAGTCTAGCGGACGGCACAGATACGCAGTATTTT. The chain couples TRBV6-6 to TRBJ2-3; TRBD2 matches 7 bases. The CDR3 spans 14 residues. Looked up from germline, CDR1 is MNHNY and CDR2 is SVGAGI (reference sequence). V lost 5 bases and J lost 1; bases outside the gene matches: 3.

This chain joins TRBV14 and TRBJ2-3, with D uncertain. V was pared by 1 base and J by 8 bases, with 13 bases between. Germline V gene lookup returns CDR1 SGHDN and CDR2 FVKESK. The CDR3 sequence is 14 residues long. For the CDR3, the DNA is TGTGCCAGCAGCCAAGTCCCCGGTATGGGTACGCAGTATTTT. Encoded protein: CASSQVPGMGTQYF.

V and J are TRBV15 and TRBJ1-4; the D gene is possibly TRBD1 (5 bases). The CDR3 is made up of 15 amino acids. The germline V gene encodes CDR1 LNHNV and CDR2 YYDKDF (reference sequence). V lost 4 bases and J lost 7, with 16 bases in between. CDR3 nucleotides: TGTGCCACCAGCACAGGGAGGGGCGCGACTGAAAAACTGTTTTTT. It translates to CATSTGRGATEKLFF.

This clone was seen more than once but under ten times. J is TRBJ1-2 and V is TRBV27; D remains ambiguous. The CDR3 is 14 residues long. V lost 2 bases to trimming and J lost 4 bases, with 11 bases between them. Germline V gene sequence: CDR1 MNHEY, CDR2 SMNVEV (reference sequence). The CDR3 nucleotides read TGTGCCAGCAGTTTACTTGGGGTTGGCTATGGCTACACCTTC. Its translation is CASSLLGVGYGYTF.

The chain combines TRBV19 with TRBJ2-3; D might be TRBD2 (6 bases). V shed 6 bases and J shed 2 bases, with 15 bases lying between them. The CDR3 length is 15 residues. Germline values: CDR1 LNHDA, CDR2 SQIVND (reference sequence). In nucleotides, the CDR3 is TGTGCCAGTAGCCCCCTGACGGGAGACACAGATACGCAGTATTTT. Translating it yields CASSPLTGDTDTQYF.

The chain has TRBV18 and TRBJ2-1; no reliable D call. The CDR3 spans 15 residues. V lost 4 bases, J lost 4 bases, and 14 bases lay in between. The germline gives CDR1 KGHSH, CDR2 LQKENI. The CDR3 reads CASSLAPDRYNEQFF. The CDR3 DNA reads TGTGCCAGCTCACTCGCCCCGGACCGTTACAATGAGCAGTTCTTC.

This chain connects TRBV28 to TRBJ2-7; D unclear. V was pared by 5 bases and J by 2 bases, with 13 bases between. Germline assignment: CDR1 MDHEN and CDR2 SYDVKM. The CDR3 is made up of 14 amino acids. CDR3 amino acids: CASSPPFETYEQYF. The CDR3 coding sequence is TGTGCCAGCAGTCCCCCTTTTGAAACCTACGAGCAGTACTTC.

About this clone itself: Distinct nucleotide sequences in the sample also encode this CDR3. The gene calls are TRBV6-1 and TRBJ1-5; possible D gene TRBD1, 6 bases. Germline V gene sequence: CDR1 MNHNS, CDR2 SASEGT. The CDR3 is 12 residues long. The V and J ends lost 6 bases and 7 bases respectively, with 10 bases between them. CDR3 sequence (DNA): TGTGCCAGCAGACAGGGAGGACAGCCCCAGCATTTT. Protein sequence: CASRQGGQPQHF.

The chain combines TRBV30 with TRBJ2-3; D call uncertain. V lost 4 bases and J 2 bases, leaving 10 bases between the germline ends. The CDR3 spans 13 residues. Germline V CDR1 and CDR2: GTSNPN, SVGIG (reference sequence). Here the CDR3 reads CAWTGPYTDTQYF. CDR3 coding DNA: TGTGCCTGGACAGGTCCTTACACAGATACGCAGTATTTT.

This clone is a singleton in its sample. The rearrangement uses TRBV10-1 and TRBJ1-1; possible D gene TRBD1, 5 bases. Germline loops: CDR1 WNHNN, CDR2 SYGVQD (reference sequence). The CDR3 runs 16 residues. Trimming removed 7 bases at V and 1 base at J, with 19 bases between. The CDR3, as DNA: TGCGCCAGCACTCCCGACAGAACGGTCGGGAACACTGAAGCTTTCTTT. This codes for CASTPDRTVGNTEAFF.

The chain has TRBV5-6 and TRBJ1-4; a possible D gene is TRBD1 (6 bases). CDR1 and CDR2 (germline): SGHDT, YYEEEE. V gave up 3 bases and J gave up 8 bases, with 20 bases separating them. The CDR3 has 16 residues. CDR3 in amino acids: CASSSAGQSIREKLFF. DNA of the CDR3: TGTGCCAGCAGCTCGGCCGGACAGTCTATAAGGGAAAAACTGTTTTTT.

This clone was detected once. V usage is TRBV11-2 and J usage is TRBJ2-5; 10 bases align to TRBD1. V lost 5 bases to trimming and J lost 5 bases; unmatched junction nucleotides: 5. The CDR3 is 14 residues long. Looked up from germline, CDR1 is SGHAT and CDR2 is FQNNGV. CDR3 residues: CASSIWTGGETQYF. DNA for the CDR3: TGTGCCAGCAGCATCTGGACAGGGGGGGAGACCCAGTACTTC.

This clone has a single count. The chain carries TRBV6-5 and TRBJ2-7, with D possibly TRBD2 on 6 matching bases. Germline V CDR1 and CDR2: MNHEY, SVGAGI. V dropped 3 bases and J dropped 5 bases, with 14 bases sitting between them. The CDR3 runs 14 residues. The CDR3 DNA reads as TGTGCCAGCAGTTATCGGGGGATTCCCCACGAGCAGTACTTC. This translates into CASSYRGIPHEQYF.

The chain joins TRBV9 to TRBJ1-2; no reliable D call. V was pared by 4 bases and J by 4 bases, with 17 bases between. Per germline, CDR1 SGDLS and CDR2 YYNGEE. This CDR3 contains 15 residues. The CDR3 sequence: CASSTDLGFGYGYTF. CDR3 in DNA: TGTGCCAGCAGCACTGATCTAGGGTTCGGCTATGGCTACACCTTC.

CDR3 nucleotides: TGTGCCAGCAGTGAAGCTGGGACAGCCAGCCAAGAGACCCAGTACTTC. It yields the protein CASSEAGTASQETQYF. The rearrangement uses TRBV6-1 and TRBJ2-5; 7 nucleotides line up with TRBD1. This CDR3 has 16 amino acids. Looked up from germline, CDR1 is MNHNS and CDR2 is SASEGT. Germline trimming cut 0 bases from V and 1 base from J; bases unmatched to any gene: 5.

The genes are TRBV7-2 and TRBJ2-4; D may be TRBD2 (6 bases). Trimming removed 2 bases from V and 0 bases from J, with 8 bases in between. CDR1 and CDR2 (germline): SGHTA, FQGNSA. This CDR3 region has 15 residues. This chain's CDR3 is CASSLSGVAKNIQYF. In DNA form, the CDR3 reads TGTGCCAGCAGCTTATCGGGGGTAGCCAAAAACATTCAGTACTTC.

V gene TRBV6-5 combines with J gene TRBJ2-7; 8 positions match TRBD2. The CDR3 covers 15 residues. Germline-derived CDR1 and CDR2 are MNHEY and SVGAGI. J lost 5 bases, V lost 0 bases, and 6 bases had no gene match. DNA for the CDR3: TGTGCCAGCAGTTACTCGGGACTAGGATTTAACGAGCAGTACTTC. Protein product: CASSYSGLGFNEQYF.

This clone was observed once. The chain links TRBV6-5 to TRBJ1-1, with D perhaps matching TRBD1 (5 bases). CDR1 and CDR2 (germline): MNHEY, SVGAGI. Trimming removed 6 bases at V and 1 base at J, with 15 bases between. The CDR3 sequence is 15 residues long. The CDR3 reads CASSSLPGGNTEAFF. CDR3 coding DNA: TGTGCCAGCAGCTCCCTACCCGGGGGGAACACTGAAGCTTTCTTT.

This rearrangement joins TRBV18 to TRBJ1-5, with D perhaps TRBD1 (5 bases). V shed 3 bases and J shed 6 bases, with 12 bases lying between them. This CDR3 region has 14 residues. Germline assignment: CDR1 KGHSH and CDR2 LQKENI. CDR3 sequence (DNA): TGTGCCAGCTCACCTCTCAGGGATAGTCAGCCCCAGCATTTT. This encodes CASSPLRDSQPQHF.